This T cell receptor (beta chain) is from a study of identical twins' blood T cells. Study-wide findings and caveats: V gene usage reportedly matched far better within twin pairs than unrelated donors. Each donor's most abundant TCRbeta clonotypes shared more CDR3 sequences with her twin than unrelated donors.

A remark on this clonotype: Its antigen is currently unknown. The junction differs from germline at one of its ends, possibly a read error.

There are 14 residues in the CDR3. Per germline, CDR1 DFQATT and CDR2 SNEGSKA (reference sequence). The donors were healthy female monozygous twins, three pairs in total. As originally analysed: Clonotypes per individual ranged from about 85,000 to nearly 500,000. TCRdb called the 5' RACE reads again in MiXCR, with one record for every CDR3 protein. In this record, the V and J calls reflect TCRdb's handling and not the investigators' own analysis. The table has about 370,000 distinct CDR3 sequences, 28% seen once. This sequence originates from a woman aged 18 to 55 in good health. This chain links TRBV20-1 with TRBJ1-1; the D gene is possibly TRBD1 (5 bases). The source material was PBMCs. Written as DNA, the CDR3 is TGCAGCGCTGTTCGAACGACAGCGAACACTGAAGCTTGCTTT. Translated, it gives CSAVRTTANTEACF.